This record looks at one TCR beta chain sequence and its context. Germline values: CDR1 SGHVS, CDR2 FNYEAQ. Trimming stripped 4 bases from V and 4 bases from J, with 14 bases between. The CDR3 contains 14 residues. Data came from immunoSEQ multiplex PCR; TCRdb stores just in-frame clones and leaves some out. In the table there are some 19,000 clones, approximately 86% of which are singletons. The data belong to a study of preoperative IRX-2 immunotherapy in early breast cancer. As for treatment: preoperative locoregional IRX-2 cytokine immunotherapy. Patients received preoperative, locoregional IRX-2 cytokine immunotherapy in a phase Ib study.

The chain joins TRBV7-6 to TRBJ2-7, with D possibly being TRBD1 (6 bases). Sequenced material: lymph node tissue, taken after IRX-2 immunotherapy. The receptor comes from a human donor with breast cancer. The CDR3 loop reads CASSSKSTGYEQYF. CDR3 bases: TGTGCCAGCAGCTCAAAGTCGACAGGATACGAGCAGTACTTC.